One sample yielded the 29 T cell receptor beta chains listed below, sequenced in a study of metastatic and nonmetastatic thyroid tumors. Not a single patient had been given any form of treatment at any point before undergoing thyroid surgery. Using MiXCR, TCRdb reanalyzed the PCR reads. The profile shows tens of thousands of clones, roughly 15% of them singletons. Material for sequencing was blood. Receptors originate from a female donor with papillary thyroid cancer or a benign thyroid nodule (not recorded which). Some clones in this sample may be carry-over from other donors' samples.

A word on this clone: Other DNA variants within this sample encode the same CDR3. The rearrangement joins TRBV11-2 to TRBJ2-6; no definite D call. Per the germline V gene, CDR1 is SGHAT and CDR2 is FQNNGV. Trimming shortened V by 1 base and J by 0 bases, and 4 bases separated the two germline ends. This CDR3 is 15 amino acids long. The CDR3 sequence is CASSLVASGANVLTF. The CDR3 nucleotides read TGTGCCAGCAGCTTAGTAGCCTCTGGGGCCAACGTCCTGACTTTC.

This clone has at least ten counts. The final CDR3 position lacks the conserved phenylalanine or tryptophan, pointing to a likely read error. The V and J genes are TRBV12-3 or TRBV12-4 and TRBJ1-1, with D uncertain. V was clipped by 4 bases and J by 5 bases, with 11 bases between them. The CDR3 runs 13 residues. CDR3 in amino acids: CASSSPRRTEAFS. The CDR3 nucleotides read TGTGCCAGCAGTTCCCCCCGACGAACTGAAGCTTTCTCT.

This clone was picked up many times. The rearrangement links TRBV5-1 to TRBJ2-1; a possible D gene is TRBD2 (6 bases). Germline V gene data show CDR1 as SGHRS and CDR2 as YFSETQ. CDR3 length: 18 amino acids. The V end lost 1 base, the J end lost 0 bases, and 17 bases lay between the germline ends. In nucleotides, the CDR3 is TGCGCCAGCAGCTTGTGGGGCCGTAGCGGAACCTCCTACAATGAGCAGTTCTTC. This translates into CASSLWGRSGTSYNEQFF.

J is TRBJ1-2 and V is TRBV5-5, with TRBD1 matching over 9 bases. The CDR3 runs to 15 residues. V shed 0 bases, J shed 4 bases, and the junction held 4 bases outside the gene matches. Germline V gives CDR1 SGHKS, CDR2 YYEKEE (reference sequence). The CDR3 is CASSLEGQGPYGYTF. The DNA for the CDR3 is TGTGCCAGCAGCTTGGAGGGACAGGGCCCCTATGGCTACACCTTC.

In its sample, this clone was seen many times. The DNA of the CDR3 is TGTGCCAGCAGTTACCGGGACAGGGGGACCGGGGCCAACGTCCTGACTTTC. Translating gives CASSYRDRGTGANVLTF. The chain joins TRBV6-2 or TRBV6-3 to TRBJ2-6, with 11 bases matching TRBD1. This CDR3 is 17 amino acids long. Trimming removed 2 bases from V and 4 bases from J; junction bases left unmatched: 4. The germline CDR1 and CDR2 sequences are MNHEY and SVGEGT.

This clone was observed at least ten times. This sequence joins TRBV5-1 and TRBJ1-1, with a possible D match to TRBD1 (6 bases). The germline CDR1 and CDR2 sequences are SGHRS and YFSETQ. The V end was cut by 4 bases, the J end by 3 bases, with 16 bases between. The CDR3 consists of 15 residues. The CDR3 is CASSARQVGDTEAFF. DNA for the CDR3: TGCGCCAGCAGCGCAAGACAGGTGGGGGACACTGAAGCTTTCTTT. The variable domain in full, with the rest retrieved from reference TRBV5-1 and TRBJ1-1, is KAGVTQTPRYLIKTRGQQVTLSCSPISGHRSVSWYQQTPGQGLQFLFEYFSETQRNKGNFPGRFSGRQFSNSRSEMNVSTLELGDSALYLCASSARQVGDTEAFFGQGTRLTVV.

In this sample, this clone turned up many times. The CDR3 spells CASETGTELLSGANVLTF. In DNA, the CDR3 is TGTGCCAGCGAAACCGGGACAGAACTCCTCTCTGGGGCCAACGTCCTGACTTTC. This chain links TRBV28 with TRBJ2-6; TRBD1 matches 7 bases. The CDR3 extends over 18 amino acids. With 8 bases clipped from V and 0 bases from J, the junction kept 13 bases outside the gene matches. Germline CDR1 MDHEN, CDR2 SYDVKM.

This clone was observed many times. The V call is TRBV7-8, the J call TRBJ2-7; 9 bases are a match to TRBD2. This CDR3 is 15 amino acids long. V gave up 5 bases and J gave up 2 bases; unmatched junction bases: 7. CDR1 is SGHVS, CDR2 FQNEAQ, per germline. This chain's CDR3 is CASSAMTSGTYEQYF. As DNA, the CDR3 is TGTGCCAGCAGCGCGATGACTAGCGGAACCTACGAGCAGTACTTC.

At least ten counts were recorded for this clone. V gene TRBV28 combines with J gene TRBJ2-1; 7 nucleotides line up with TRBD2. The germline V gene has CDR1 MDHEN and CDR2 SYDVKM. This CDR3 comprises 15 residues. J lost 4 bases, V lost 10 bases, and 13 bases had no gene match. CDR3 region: CATKRVGGSYNEQFF. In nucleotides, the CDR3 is TGTGCCACCAAGAGGGTTGGCGGGAGTTACAATGAGCAGTTCTTC.

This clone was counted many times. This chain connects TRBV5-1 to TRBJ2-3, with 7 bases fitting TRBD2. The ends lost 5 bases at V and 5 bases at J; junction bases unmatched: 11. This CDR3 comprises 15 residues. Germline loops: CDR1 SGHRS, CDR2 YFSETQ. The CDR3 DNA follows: TGCGCCAGCAGTTCGGGGGGAGGGAGAGGAGATACGCAGTATTTT. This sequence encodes CASSSGGGRGDTQYF. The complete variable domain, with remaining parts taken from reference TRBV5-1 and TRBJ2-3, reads KAGVTQTPRYLIKTRGQQVTLSCSPISGHRSVSWYQQTPGQGLQFLFEYFSETQRNKGNFPGRFSGRQFSNSRSEMNVSTLELGDSALYLCASSSGGGRGDTQYFGPGTRLTVL.

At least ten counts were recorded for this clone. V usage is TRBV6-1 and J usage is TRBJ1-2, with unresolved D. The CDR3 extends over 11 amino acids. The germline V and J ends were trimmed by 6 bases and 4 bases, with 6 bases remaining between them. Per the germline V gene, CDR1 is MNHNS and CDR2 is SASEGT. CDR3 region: CASRESYGYTF. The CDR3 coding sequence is TGTGCCAGCAGGGAGAGCTATGGCTACACCTTC.

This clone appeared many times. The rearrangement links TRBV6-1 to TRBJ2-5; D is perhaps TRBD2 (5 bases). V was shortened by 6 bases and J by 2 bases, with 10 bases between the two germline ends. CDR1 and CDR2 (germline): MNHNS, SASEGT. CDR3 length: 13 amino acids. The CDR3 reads CASSGIEQETQYF. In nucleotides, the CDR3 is TGTGCCAGCAGCGGGATAGAGCAAGAGACCCAGTACTTC.

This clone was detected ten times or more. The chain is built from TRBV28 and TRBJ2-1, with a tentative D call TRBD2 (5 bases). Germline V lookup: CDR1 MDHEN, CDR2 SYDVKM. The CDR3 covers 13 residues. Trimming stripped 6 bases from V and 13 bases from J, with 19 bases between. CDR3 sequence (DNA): TGTGCCAGCAGCACTAGGGAGATCCACCCCCAGTTCTTC. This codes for CASSTREIHPQFF. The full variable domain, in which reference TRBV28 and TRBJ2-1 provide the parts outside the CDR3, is DVKVTQSSRYLVKRTGEKVFLECVQDMDHENMFWYRQDPGLGLRLIYFSYDVKMKEKGDIPEGYSVSREKKERFSLILESASTNQTSMYLCASSTREIHPQFFGPGTRLTVL.

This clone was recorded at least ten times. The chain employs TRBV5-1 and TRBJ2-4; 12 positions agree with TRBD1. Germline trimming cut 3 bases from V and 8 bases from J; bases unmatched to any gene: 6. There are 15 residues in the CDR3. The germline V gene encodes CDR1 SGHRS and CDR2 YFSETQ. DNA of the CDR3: TGCGCCAGCAGCTCCGGGACAGGGGGCTTGGACATTCAGTACTTC. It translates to CASSSGTGGLDIQYF. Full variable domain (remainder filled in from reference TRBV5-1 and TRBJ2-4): KAGVTQTPRYLIKTRGQQVTLSCSPISGHRSVSWYQQTPGQGLQFLFEYFSETQRNKGNFPGRFSGRQFSNSRSEMNVSTLELGDSALYLCASSSGTGGLDIQYFGAGTRLSVL.

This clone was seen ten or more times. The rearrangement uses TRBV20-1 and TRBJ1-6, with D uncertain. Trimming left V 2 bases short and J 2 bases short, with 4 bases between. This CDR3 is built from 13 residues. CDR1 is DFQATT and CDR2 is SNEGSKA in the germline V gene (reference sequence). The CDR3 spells CSARQTYNSPLHF. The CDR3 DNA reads TGCAGTGCTAGACAGACCTATAATTCACCCCTCCACTTT.

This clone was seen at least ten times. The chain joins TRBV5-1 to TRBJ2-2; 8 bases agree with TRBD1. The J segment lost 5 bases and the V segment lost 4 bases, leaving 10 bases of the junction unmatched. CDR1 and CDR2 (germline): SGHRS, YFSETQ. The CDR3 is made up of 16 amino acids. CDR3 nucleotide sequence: TGCGCCAGCAGCCCGCCGACAGGGGCGGGGACCGGGGAGCTGTTTTTT. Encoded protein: CASSPPTGAGTGELFF.

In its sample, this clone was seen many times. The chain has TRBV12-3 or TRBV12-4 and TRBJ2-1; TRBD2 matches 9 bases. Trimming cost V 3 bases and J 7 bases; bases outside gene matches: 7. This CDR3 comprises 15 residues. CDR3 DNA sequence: TGTGCCAGCAGTTTTCGGGGCGGGAGGGGAAATGAGCAGTTCTTC. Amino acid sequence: CASSFRGGRGNEQFF.

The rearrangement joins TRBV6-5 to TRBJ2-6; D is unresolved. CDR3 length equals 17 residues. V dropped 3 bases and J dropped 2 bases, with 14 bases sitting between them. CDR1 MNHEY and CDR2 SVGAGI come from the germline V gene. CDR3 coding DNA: TGTGCCAGCAGTTATTCCATTTCGACCACTGGGGCCAACGTCCTGACTTTC. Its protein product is CASSYSISTTGANVLTF.

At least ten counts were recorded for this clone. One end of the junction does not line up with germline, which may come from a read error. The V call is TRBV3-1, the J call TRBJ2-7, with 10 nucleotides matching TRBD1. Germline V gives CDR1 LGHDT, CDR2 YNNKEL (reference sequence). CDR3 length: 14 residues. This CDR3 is CASSQGQGIYGQYF. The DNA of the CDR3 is TGTGCCAGCAGCCAGGGACAGGGGATATACGGGCAGTACTTC.

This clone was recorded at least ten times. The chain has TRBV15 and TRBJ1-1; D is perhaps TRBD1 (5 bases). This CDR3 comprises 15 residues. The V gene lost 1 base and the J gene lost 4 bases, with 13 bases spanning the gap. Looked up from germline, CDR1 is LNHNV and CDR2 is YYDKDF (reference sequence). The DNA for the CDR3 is TGTGCCACCAGCAGAGTGGGGGGGGAGCGCACTGAAGCTTTCTTT. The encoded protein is CATSRVGGERTEAFF.

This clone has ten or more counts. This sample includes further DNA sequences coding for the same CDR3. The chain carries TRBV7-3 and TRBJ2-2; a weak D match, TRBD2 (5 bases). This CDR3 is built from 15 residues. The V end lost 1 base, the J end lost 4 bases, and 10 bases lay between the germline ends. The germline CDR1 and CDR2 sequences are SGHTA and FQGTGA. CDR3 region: CASSLRGRGTGELFF. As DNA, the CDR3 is TGTGCCAGCAGCTTAAGAGGGAGAGGCACCGGGGAGCTGTTTTTT.

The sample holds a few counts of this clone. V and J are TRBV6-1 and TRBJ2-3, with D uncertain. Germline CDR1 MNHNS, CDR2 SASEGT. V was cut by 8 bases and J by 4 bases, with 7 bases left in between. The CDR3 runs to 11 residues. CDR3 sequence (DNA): TGTGCCAGCTTCCGGGCAGATACGCAGTATTTT. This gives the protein CASFRADTQYF.

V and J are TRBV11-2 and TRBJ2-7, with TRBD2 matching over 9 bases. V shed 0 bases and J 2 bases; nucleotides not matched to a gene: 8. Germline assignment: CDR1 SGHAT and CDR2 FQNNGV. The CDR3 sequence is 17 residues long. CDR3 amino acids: CASSLDPSGKGAYEQYF. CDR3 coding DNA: TGTGCCAGCAGCTTAGATCCTAGCGGGAAGGGAGCCTACGAGCAGTACTTC.

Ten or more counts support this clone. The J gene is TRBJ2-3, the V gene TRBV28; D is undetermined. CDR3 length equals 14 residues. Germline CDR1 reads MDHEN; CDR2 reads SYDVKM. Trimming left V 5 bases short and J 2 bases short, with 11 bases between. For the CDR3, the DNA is TGTGCCAGCAGTCTCCCCATCTACACAGATACGCAGTATTTT. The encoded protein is CASSLPIYTDTQYF. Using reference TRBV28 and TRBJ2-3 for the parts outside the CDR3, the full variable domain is DVKVTQSSRYLVKRTGEKVFLECVQDMDHENMFWYRQDPGLGLRLIYFSYDVKMKEKGDIPEGYSVSREKKERFSLILESASTNQTSMYLCASSLPIYTDTQYFGPGTRLTVL.

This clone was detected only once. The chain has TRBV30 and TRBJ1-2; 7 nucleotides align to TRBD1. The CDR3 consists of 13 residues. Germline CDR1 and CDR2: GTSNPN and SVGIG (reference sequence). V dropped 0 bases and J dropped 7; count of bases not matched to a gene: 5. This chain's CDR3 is CAWSVRQGSGYTF. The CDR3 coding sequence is TGTGCCTGGAGTGTACGACAGGGCTCTGGCTACACCTTC.

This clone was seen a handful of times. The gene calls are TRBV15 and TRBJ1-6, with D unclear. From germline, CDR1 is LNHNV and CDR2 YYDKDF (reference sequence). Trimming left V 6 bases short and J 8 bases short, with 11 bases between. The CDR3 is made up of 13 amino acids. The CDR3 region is CATSVRVDSPLHF. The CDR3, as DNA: TGTGCCACCAGTGTGAGGGTGGATTCACCCCTCCACTTT.

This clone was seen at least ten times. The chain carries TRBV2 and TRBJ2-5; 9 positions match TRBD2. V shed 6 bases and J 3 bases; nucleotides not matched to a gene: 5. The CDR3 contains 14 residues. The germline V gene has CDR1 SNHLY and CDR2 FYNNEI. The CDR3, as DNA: TGTGCCAGCAGCTACCCTAGCGGGAAAGAGACCCAGTACTTC. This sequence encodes CASSYPSGKETQYF.

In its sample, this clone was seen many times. CDR3 region: CSVCPSGTASNYGYTF. The CDR3 nucleotides read TGCAGCGTTTGCCCTTCTGGGACAGCCTCTAACTATGGCTACACCTTC. V usage is TRBV29-1 and J usage is TRBJ1-2; TRBD1 agrees at 7 bases. Trimming cost V 5 bases and J 0 bases; bases outside gene matches: 12. The CDR3 loop spans 16 amino acids. Germline V gene data show CDR1 as SQVTM and CDR2 as ANQGSEA.

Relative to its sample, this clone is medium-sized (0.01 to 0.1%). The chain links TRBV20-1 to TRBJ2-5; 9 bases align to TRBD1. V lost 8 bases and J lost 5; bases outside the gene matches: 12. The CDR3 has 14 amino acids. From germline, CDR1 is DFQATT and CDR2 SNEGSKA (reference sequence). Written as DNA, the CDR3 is TGCAGTAAACTACAGGGGGCGTCCAGGGAGACCCAGTACTTC. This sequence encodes CSKLQGASRETQYF.